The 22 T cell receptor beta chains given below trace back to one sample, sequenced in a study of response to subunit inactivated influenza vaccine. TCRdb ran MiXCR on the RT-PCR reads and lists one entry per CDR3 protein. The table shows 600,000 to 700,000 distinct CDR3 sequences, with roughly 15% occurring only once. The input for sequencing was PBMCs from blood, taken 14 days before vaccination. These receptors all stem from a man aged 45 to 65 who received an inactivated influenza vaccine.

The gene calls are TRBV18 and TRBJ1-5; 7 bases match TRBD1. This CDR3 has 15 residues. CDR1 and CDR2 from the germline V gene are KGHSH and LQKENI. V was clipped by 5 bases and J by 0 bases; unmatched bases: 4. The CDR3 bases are TGTGCCAGCTCATCGGGACAGCTTAGCAATCAGCCCCAGCATTTT. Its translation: CASSSGQLSNQPQHF.

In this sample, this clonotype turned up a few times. CDR3: CASRWVLPNTEAFF. In DNA form, the CDR3 reads TGTGCCAGCAGGTGGGTGCTGCCGAACACTGAAGCTTTCTTT. V and J are TRBV7-9 and TRBJ1-1; D ambiguous. Germline V gene sequence: CDR1 SEHNR, CDR2 FQNEAQ (reference sequence). This CDR3 is built from 14 residues. The V end lost 6 bases, the J end lost 1 base, and 12 bases lay between the germline ends.

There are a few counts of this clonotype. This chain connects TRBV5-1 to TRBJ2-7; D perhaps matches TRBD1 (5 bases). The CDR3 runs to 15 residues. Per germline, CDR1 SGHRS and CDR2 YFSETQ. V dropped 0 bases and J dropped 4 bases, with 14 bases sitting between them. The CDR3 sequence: CASSLAPGNLYEQYF. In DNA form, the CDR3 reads TGCGCCAGCAGCTTGGCCCCAGGGAACCTATACGAGCAGTACTTC.

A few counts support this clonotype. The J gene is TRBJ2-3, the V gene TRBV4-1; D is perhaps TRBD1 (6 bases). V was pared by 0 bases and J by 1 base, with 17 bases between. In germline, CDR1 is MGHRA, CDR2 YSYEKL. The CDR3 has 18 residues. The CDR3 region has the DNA TGCGCCAGCAGCCAAGAGCGGACCGGGGACACGCGCACAGATACGCAGTATTTT. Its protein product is CASSQERTGDTRTDTQYF.

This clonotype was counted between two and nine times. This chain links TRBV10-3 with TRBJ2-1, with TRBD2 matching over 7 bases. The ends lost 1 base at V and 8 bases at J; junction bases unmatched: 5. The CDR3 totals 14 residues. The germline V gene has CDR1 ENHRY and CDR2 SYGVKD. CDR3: CAISEWREKDEQFF. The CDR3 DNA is TGTGCCATCAGTGAGTGGCGGGAGAAGGATGAGCAGTTCTTC.

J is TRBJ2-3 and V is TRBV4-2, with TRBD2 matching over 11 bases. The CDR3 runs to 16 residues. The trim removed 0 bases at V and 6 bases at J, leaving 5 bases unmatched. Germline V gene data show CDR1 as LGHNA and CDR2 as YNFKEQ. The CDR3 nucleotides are TGTGCCAGCAGCCAAGAACTAGCGGGAGTAAGGGATACGCAGTATTTT. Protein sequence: CASSQELAGVRDTQYF.

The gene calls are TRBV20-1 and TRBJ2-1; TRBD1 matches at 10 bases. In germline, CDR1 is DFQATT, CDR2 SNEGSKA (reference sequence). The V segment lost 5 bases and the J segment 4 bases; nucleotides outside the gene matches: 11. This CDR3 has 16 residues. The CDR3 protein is CSASGSGTGVYNEQFF. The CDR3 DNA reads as TGCAGTGCTTCCGGAAGCGGGACAGGGGTTTACAATGAGCAGTTCTTC.

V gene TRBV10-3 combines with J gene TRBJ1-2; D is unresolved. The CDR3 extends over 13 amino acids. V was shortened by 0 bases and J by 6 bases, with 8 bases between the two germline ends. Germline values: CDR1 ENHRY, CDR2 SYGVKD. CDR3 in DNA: TGTGCCATCAGTGAGTCCGCAATGGATGGCTACACCTTC. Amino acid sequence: CAISESAMDGYTF.

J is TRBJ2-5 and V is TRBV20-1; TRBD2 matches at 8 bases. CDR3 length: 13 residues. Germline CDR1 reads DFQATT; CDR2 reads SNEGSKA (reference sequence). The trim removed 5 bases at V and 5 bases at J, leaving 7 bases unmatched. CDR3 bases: TGCAGTGCTCATCGGGGGGGTTCGGAGACCCAGTACTTC. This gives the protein CSAHRGGSETQYF.

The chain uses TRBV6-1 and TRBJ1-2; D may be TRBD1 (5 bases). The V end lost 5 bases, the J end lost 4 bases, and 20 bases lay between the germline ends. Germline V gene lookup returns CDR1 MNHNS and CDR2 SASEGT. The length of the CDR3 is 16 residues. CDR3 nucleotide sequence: TGTGCCAGCAGTCTCCAGCCCAGGGCTTCCTCCTATGGCTACACCTTC. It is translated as CASSLQPRASSYGYTF.

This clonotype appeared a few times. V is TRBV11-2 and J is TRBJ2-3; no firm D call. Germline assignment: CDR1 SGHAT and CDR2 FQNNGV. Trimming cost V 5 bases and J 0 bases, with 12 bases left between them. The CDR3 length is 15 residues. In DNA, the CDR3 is TGTGCCAGCAGCAACCTGGCCCCCAGCACAGATACGCAGTATTTT. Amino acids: CASSNLAPSTDTQYF.

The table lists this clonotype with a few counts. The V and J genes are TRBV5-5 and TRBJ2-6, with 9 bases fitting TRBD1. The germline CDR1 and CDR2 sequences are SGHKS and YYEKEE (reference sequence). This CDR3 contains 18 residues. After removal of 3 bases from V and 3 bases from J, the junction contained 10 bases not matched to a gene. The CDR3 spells CASSSTDRGGLGANVLTF. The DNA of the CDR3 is TGTGCCAGCAGCTCAACGGACAGGGGAGGTCTTGGGGCCAACGTCCTGACTTTC.

The CDR3 DNA follows: TGTGCCAGCAGGTGGGGCTACACAGATACGCAGTATTTT. Residues: CASRWGYTDTQYF. The chain uses TRBV6-2 or TRBV6-3 and TRBJ2-3; tentative D call: TRBD1 (5 bases). Looked up from germline, CDR1 is MNHEY and CDR2 is SVGEGT. Trimming shortened V by 6 bases and J by 2 bases, and 9 bases separated the two germline ends. This CDR3 contains 13 residues.

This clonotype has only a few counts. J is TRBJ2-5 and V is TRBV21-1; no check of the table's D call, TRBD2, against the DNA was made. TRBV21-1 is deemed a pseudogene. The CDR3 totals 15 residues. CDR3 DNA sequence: TGTGCCAGCATCCTTCTTTCTAGCGGAAAAGAGACCCAGTACTTC. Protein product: CASILLSSGKETQYF.

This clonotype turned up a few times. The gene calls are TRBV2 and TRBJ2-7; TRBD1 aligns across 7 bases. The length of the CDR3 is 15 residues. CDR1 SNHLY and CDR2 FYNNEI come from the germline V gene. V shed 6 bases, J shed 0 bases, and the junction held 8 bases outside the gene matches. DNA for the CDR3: TGTGCCAGCAGGTCCGGGACAGCGGCCTCCTACGAGCAGTACTTC. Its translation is CASRSGTAASYEQYF.

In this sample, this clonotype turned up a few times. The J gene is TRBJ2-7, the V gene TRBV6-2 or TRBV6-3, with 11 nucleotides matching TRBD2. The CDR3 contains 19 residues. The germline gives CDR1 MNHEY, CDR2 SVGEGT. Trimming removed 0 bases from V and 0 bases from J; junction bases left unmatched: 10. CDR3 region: CASSYSGTSGYIFSYEQYF. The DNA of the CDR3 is TGTGCCAGCAGTTACTCAGGGACTAGCGGCTATATTTTCTCCTACGAGCAGTACTTC.

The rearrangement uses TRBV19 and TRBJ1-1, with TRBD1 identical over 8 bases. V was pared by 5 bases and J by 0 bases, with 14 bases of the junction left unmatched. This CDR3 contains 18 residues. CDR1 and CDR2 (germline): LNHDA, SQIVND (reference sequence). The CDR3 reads CASSWGQDSPGLNTEAFF. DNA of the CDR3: TGTGCCAGTAGTTGGGGACAGGACTCCCCTGGCTTGAACACTGAAGCTTTCTTT.

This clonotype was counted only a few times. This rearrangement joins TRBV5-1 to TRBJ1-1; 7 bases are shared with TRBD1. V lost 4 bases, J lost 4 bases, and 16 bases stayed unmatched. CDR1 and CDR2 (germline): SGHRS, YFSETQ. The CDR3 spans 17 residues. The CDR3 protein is CASSLTTGRLGSTEAFF. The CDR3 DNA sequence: TGCGCCAGCAGCCTCACGACAGGGCGGTTAGGGAGCACTGAAGCTTTCTTT.

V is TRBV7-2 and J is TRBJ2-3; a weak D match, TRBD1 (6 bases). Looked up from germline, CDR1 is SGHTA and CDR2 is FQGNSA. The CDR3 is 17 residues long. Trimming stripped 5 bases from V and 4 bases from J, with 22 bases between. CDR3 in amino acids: CASSPGVLGRGADTQYF. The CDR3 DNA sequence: TGTGCCAGCAGCCCAGGGGTATTGGGGAGAGGTGCAGATACGCAGTATTTT.

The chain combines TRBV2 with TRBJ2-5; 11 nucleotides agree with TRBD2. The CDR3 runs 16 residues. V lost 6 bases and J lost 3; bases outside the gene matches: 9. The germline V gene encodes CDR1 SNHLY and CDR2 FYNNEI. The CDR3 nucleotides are TGTGCCAGCAGATCCTTTACTAGCGGGGGAAAAGAGACCCAGTACTTC. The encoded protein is CASRSFTSGGKETQYF. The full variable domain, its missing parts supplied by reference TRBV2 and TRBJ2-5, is EPEVTQTPSHQVTQMGQEVILRCVPISNHLYFYWYRQILGQKVEFLVSFYNNEISEKSEIFDDQFSVERPDGSNFTLKIRSTKLEDSAMYFCASRSFTSGGKETQYFGPGTRLLVL.

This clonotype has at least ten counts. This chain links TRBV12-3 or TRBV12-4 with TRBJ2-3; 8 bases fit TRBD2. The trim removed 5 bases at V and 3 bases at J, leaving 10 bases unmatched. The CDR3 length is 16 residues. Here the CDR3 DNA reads TGTGCCAGCAGTCGCTACCTTAGCGGGGTAACAGATACGCAGTATTTT. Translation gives CASSRYLSGVTDTQYF.

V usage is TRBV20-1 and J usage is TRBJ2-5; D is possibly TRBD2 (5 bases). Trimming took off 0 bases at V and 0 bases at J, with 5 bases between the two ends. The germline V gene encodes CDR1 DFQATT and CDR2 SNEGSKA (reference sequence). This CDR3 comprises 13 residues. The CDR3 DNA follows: TGCAGTGCTAGAGAGCGGGACCAAGAGACCCAGTACTTC. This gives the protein CSARERDQETQYF.